The 16 T cell receptor beta chains given below trace back to one sample, sequenced in a study of PD-1 blockade in classical Hodgkin lymphoma. Clones were read by immunoSEQ multiplex PCR, and TCRdb kept only the in-frame ones, dropping some. The sample lists 9,500 to 14,000 clones, about 85% occurring once. Described time point: cycle 4 day 1 (C4D1), after six to seven weeks of nivolumab. Relapse after autologous stem cell transplantation occurred in every patient, and brentuximab vedotin exposure varied. Magnetic negative selection of thawed PBMCs yielded the CD8+ T cells. Sequenced here: CD8+ T cells from blood, sampled before the fourth cycle of nivolumab. The receptor source for this set is a human donor with classical Hodgkin lymphoma. The donor label of this sample is uncertain.

The chain links TRBV11-2 to TRBJ2-7, with 8 nucleotides matching TRBD1. After removal of 6 bases from V and 2 bases from J, the junction contained 3 bases not matched to a gene. The CDR3 consists of 13 residues. The germline V gene encodes CDR1 SGHAT and CDR2 FQNNGV. CDR3 coding DNA: TGTGCCAGCAGGAGGACAGGGACCTACGAGCAGTACTTC. As protein: CASRRTGTYEQYF. Filled out from reference TRBV11-2 and TRBJ2-7, the complete variable domain reads EAGVAQSPRYKIIEKRQSVAFWCNPISGHATLYWYQQILGQGPKLLIQFQNNGVVDDSQLPKDRFSAERLKGVDSTLKIQPAKLEDSAVYLCASRRTGTYEQYFGPGTRLTVT.

The rearrangement uses TRBV9 and TRBJ1-1; no clear D gene. The CDR3 runs 13 residues. V dropped 4 bases and J dropped 2 bases, with 9 bases sitting between them. Germline values: CDR1 SGDLS, CDR2 YYNGEE. This CDR3 reads CASSPRINTEAFF. CDR3 nucleotides: TGTGCCAGCAGCCCCCGGATAAACACTGAAGCTTTCTTT.

The J gene is TRBJ1-2, the V gene TRBV28; TRBD1 agrees at 8 bases. The CDR3 has 15 amino acids. Looked up from germline, CDR1 is MDHEN and CDR2 is SYDVKM. The trim removed 6 bases at V and 6 bases at J, leaving 12 bases unmatched. CDR3 coding DNA: TGTGCCAGCAGCCCCCCCCGACAGGGGTTCCATGGCTACACCTTC. Its protein is CASSPPRQGFHGYTF.

A single count supports this clone. The rearrangement links TRBV30 to TRBJ1-3; D uncertain. The CDR3 sequence is 14 residues long. Trimming removed 4 bases at V and 0 bases at J, with 10 bases between. From germline, CDR1 is GTSNPN and CDR2 SVGIG (reference sequence). In nucleotides, the CDR3 is TGTGCCTGGACCGCGGGGAGCTCTGGAAACACCATATATTTT. This translates into CAWTAGSSGNTIYF.

This clone showed up just a few times. The rearrangement uses TRBV6-6 and TRBJ1-2; D possibly corresponds to TRBD1 (5 bases). The CDR3 loop spans 12 amino acids. Germline lookup yields CDR1 MNHNY and CDR2 SVGAGI (reference sequence). V was cut by 4 bases and J by 6 bases, with 9 bases left in between. CDR3 in amino acids: CASSWGGDGYTF. In DNA, the CDR3 is TGTGCCAGCAGTTGGGGGGGGGATGGCTACACCTTC.

This rearrangement joins TRBV13 to TRBJ1-2, with TRBD1 as a possible D gene (5 bases). CDR1 and CDR2 (germline): PRHDT, FYEKMQ (reference sequence). The V end was cut by 1 base, the J end by 0 bases, with 12 bases between. This CDR3 has 16 residues. The CDR3 reads CASSLVQGEANYGYTF. The DNA for the CDR3 is TGTGCCAGCAGCTTAGTTCAGGGAGAAGCTAACTATGGCTACACCTTC.

A word on this clone: Additional DNA sequences in this sample encode the identical CDR3. This rearrangement joins TRBV9 to TRBJ2-1; 9 nucleotides align to TRBD2. The CDR3 consists of 15 residues. With 2 bases clipped from V and 3 bases from J, the junction kept 3 bases outside the gene matches. CDR1 is SGDLS and CDR2 is YYNGEE in the germline V gene. The CDR3 here is CASSVAGGSYNEQFF. DNA for the CDR3: TGTGCCAGCAGCGTCGCGGGAGGGAGCTACAATGAGCAGTTCTTC.

The V call is TRBV4-1, the J call TRBJ1-1; D is undetermined. CDR3 length equals 16 residues. Germline CDR1 MGHRA, CDR2 YSYEKL. Between the trimmed V and J ends, which lost 0 bases and 4 bases, there was a span of 15 bases. DNA for the CDR3: TGCGCCAGCAGCCAAGATCGAGGCACCCGAACCACTGAAGCTTTCTTT. Translating it yields CASSQDRGTRTTEAFF.

V and J are TRBV28 and TRBJ1-2; D is unclear. Trimming stripped 3 bases from V and 4 bases from J, with 18 bases between. This CDR3 contains 16 residues. Germline CDR1 reads MDHEN; CDR2 reads SYDVKM. This CDR3 is CASSLNRAGEGYGYTF. As DNA, the CDR3 is TGTGCCAGCAGTTTGAACCGGGCCGGGGAGGGCTATGGCTACACCTTC.

The V gene is TRBV19, the J gene TRBJ2-1, with 8 bases lining up with TRBD2. V shed 1 base and J 5 bases; nucleotides not matched to a gene: 4. The CDR3 length is 15 residues. CDR1 LNHDA and CDR2 SQIVND come from the germline V gene (reference sequence). The CDR3 nucleotides are TGTGCCAGTAGTATAGGCGGGAGGCCTCACAATGAGCAGTTCTTC. It encodes CASSIGGRPHNEQFF.

The rearrangement links TRBV14 to TRBJ2-7, with 14 positions matching TRBD2. Germline CDR1 SGHDN, CDR2 FVKESK. This CDR3 is built from 19 residues. Trimming cost V 0 bases and J 1 base; bases outside gene matches: 8. CDR3 DNA: TGTGCCAGCAGCCAAGAATCCCCGGGACTAGCGGGAGCTTCCTACGAGCAGTACTTC. Protein product: CASSQESPGLAGASYEQYF. Full variable domain (outside the CDR3, taken from reference TRBV14 and TRBJ2-7): EAGVTQFPSHSVIEKGQTVTLRCDPISGHDNLYWYRRVMGKEIKFLLHFVKESKQDESGMPNNRFLAERTGGTYSTLKVQPAELEDSGVYFCASSQESPGLAGASYEQYFGPGTRLTVT.

The V call is TRBV7-6, the J call TRBJ2-3; either TRBD1 or TRBD2 may fit D (5 bases each). There are 13 residues in the CDR3. Germline-derived CDR1 and CDR2 are SGHVS and FNYEAQ. V lost 5 bases and J lost 4, with 10 bases in between. As DNA, the CDR3 is TGTGCCAGCAGCCCCTGGGACCCAGATACGCAGTATTTT. Protein: CASSPWDPDTQYF.

This clone was detected once. This chain links TRBV18 with TRBJ2-7, with D possibly TRBD2 on 6 matching bases. V was shortened by 3 bases and J by 1 base, with 16 bases between the two germline ends. Germline V gene data show CDR1 as KGHSH and CDR2 as LQKENI. CDR3 length: 16 amino acids. Here the CDR3 DNA reads TGTGCCAGCTCACCTCTTTGGACTACCGGGTCCTACGAGCAGTACTTC. This translates into CASSPLWTTGSYEQYF.

The V gene is TRBV6-5, the J gene TRBJ1-1; tentative D call: TRBD1 (5 bases). The V end was cut by 2 bases, the J end by 7 bases, with 11 bases between. Germline V gene data show CDR1 as MNHEY and CDR2 as SVGAGI. This CDR3 is 13 amino acids long. The CDR3 loop is CASSYLPGVEAFF. As DNA, the CDR3 is TGTGCCAGCAGTTACCTACCGGGGGTTGAAGCTTTCTTT.

This clone was picked up a small number of times. The chain links TRBV13 to TRBJ1-1, with D uncertain. Trimming left V 5 bases short and J 8 bases short, with 15 bases between. This CDR3 has 13 amino acids. CDR1 is PRHDT and CDR2 is FYEKMQ in the germline V gene (reference sequence). In DNA form, the CDR3 reads TGTGCCAGCAGCCCGGGCCTCAGCCCAGAAGCTTTCTTT. Amino acid sequence: CASSPGLSPEAFF.

The chain employs TRBV18 and TRBJ2-3, with D unclear. CDR1 and CDR2 from the germline V gene are KGHSH and LQKENI. V was shortened by 2 bases and J by 5 bases, with 17 bases between the two germline ends. The CDR3 is 16 amino acids. CDR3 sequence (DNA): TGTGCCAGCTCACCAAGCCCACTGACCGCACTAGATACGCAGTATTTT. Amino acids: CASSPSPLTALDTQYF.